Below, 23 T cell receptor beta chains from the same sample are listed, as sequenced in a study of shared clonotypes between healthy human individuals. Clones were read by immunoSEQ multiplex PCR, and TCRdb kept only the in-frame ones, dropping some. The sample shows roughly 1,800,000 clones, approximately 95% of them seen only once. Naive CD8 cells, CD45RO-negative and positively selected for CCR7, excluded terminally differentiated effector memory CD45RA+ cells. The sequencing sample was made of naive CD8+ T cells sorted from blood. These receptor sequences come from a man younger than 35 in good health.

This clone was seen just once. This chain connects TRBV14 to TRBJ2-1; D may be TRBD1 (6 bases). The germline V and J ends were trimmed by 3 bases and 3 bases, with 12 bases remaining between them. The CDR3 loop spans 15 amino acids. From germline, CDR1 is SGHDN and CDR2 FVKESK. In DNA, the CDR3 is TGTGCCAGCAGCCAGACAGGACCCAGCTACAATGAGCAGTTCTTC. Translation gives CASSQTGPSYNEQFF.

Worth noting for this clone: Germline is not matched at one junction end, which may reflect a read error. The chain recombines TRBV29-1 with TRBJ2-5; 8 bases match TRBD1. CDR1 and CDR2 from the germline V gene are SQVTM and ANQGSEA. This CDR3 region has 14 residues. DNA of the CDR3: TGCAGCGGGACCCGACAGGGGAACCAAGAGACCCAGCACTTC. It yields the protein CSGTRQGNQETQHF.

In its sample, this clone was seen once. This chain joins TRBV4-2 and TRBJ2-1; D is ambiguous. CDR3 length: 17 amino acids. V dropped 1 base and J dropped 0 bases, with 13 bases sitting between them. CDR1 is LGHNA, CDR2 YNFKEQ, per germline. The CDR3 coding sequence is TGTGCCAGCAGCCAAGGGGTCGGGCTTAGCTCCTACAATGAGCAGTTCTTC. Its translation is CASSQGVGLSSYNEQFF.

The genes are TRBV2 and TRBJ1-1, with 7 positions matching TRBD1. V dropped 1 base and J dropped 0; count of bases not matched to a gene: 2. The CDR3 runs to 15 residues. Germline assignment: CDR1 SNHLY and CDR2 FYNNEI. Here the CDR3 DNA reads TGTGCCAGCAGTGAAGTTCAGGGGGTGAACACTGAAGCTTTCTTT. The encoded protein is CASSEVQGVNTEAFF.

The chain links TRBV7-2 to TRBJ2-3, with 10 nucleotides matching TRBD1. Trimming removed 3 bases from V and 3 bases from J; junction bases left unmatched: 3. The germline CDR1 and CDR2 sequences are SGHTA and FQGNSA. There are 15 residues in the CDR3. CDR3 bases: TGTGCCAGCAGCTTCGGGACAGGGGAAACAGATACGCAGTATTTT. This sequence encodes CASSFGTGETDTQYF.

This clone was seen only once. The chain joins TRBV7-2 to TRBJ2-5; perhaps TRBD2 as D (5 bases). The CDR3 spans 13 residues. Germline V gene sequence: CDR1 SGHTA, CDR2 FQGNSA. Trimming shortened V by 5 bases and J by 5 bases, and 12 bases separated the two germline ends. The CDR3 DNA is TGTGCCAGCAGCGGAGGAATGACTGAGACCCAGTACTTC. Its protein is CASSGGMTETQYF.

A single count supports this clone. The rearrangement joins TRBV7-9 to TRBJ2-2, with D tentatively TRBD2 (6 bases). The CDR3 totals 17 residues. The V gene's germline CDR1 is SEHNR and CDR2 FQNEAQ (reference sequence). V lost 5 bases, J lost 1 base, and 17 bases lay in between. The CDR3 DNA is TGTGCCAGCAGCCCCCAGCGACTAGAGCTGAACACCGGGGAGCTGTTTTTT. Residues: CASSPQRLELNTGELFF.

With regard to this clone: The sample contains more than one DNA sequence encoding this CDR3. The V and J genes are TRBV30 and TRBJ2-5; tentatively, D is TRBD1 (6 bases). Germline V CDR1 and CDR2: GTSNPN, SVGIG (reference sequence). V dropped 0 bases and J dropped 1 base, with 6 bases sitting between them. There are 13 residues in the CDR3. The CDR3 DNA reads as TGTGCCTGGAGTGTAGGGGGCCAAGAGACCCAGTACTTC. Translation gives CAWSVGGQETQYF. Full variable domain (outside the CDR3, taken from reference TRBV30 and TRBJ2-5): SQTIHQWPATLVQPVGSPLSLECTVEGTSNPNLYWYRQAAGRGLQLLFYSVGIGQISSEVPQNLSASRPQDRQFILSSKKLLLSDSGFYLCAWSVGGQETQYFGPGTRLLVL.

Of note for this clone: At the DNA level, this CDR3 is encoded by other sequences in the same sample as well. The chain employs TRBV27 and TRBJ1-2; D not certain. V lost 2 bases to trimming and J lost 7 bases, with 14 bases between them. The CDR3 covers 14 residues. Germline V gene data show CDR1 as MNHEY and CDR2 as SMNVEV (reference sequence). The CDR3: CASSLRGSPGGYTF. CDR3 in DNA: TGTGCCAGCAGTTTACGCGGGAGTCCGGGTGGCTACACCTTC.

This clone was seen just once. Other DNA sequences in this sample translate to the same CDR3. The V and J genes are TRBV10-2 and TRBJ2-3; D remains ambiguous. The germline V gene has CDR1 WSHSY and CDR2 SAAADI. Trimming took off 2 bases at V and 6 bases at J, with 6 bases between the two ends. This CDR3 region has 12 residues. The CDR3 loop reads CASSETTDTQYF. For the CDR3, the DNA is TGCGCCAGCAGTGAGACGACGGATACGCAGTATTTT.

Remarks on this clone: The same CDR3 also results from other DNA sequences found in this sample. The chain combines TRBV29-1 with TRBJ2-7, with D hard to call. Between the trimmed V and J ends, which lost 1 base and 3 bases, there was a span of 4 bases. This CDR3 contains 11 residues. Germline CDR1 and CDR2: SQVTM and ANQGSEA. The CDR3 sequence: CSVEVDYEQYF. CDR3 in DNA: TGCAGCGTTGAAGTTGACTACGAGCAGTACTTC.

The chain couples TRBV9 to TRBJ2-3; D uncertain. Trimming stripped 3 bases from V and 4 bases from J, with 12 bases between. This CDR3 has 14 residues. Germline lookup yields CDR1 SGDLS and CDR2 YYNGEE. This CDR3 is CASSGVVGSDTQYF. The CDR3 bases are TGTGCCAGCAGCGGAGTCGTGGGGTCAGATACGCAGTATTTT.

The chain links TRBV19 to TRBJ1-5; D remains ambiguous. Germline CDR1 reads LNHDA; CDR2 reads SQIVND (reference sequence). The CDR3 sequence is 15 residues long. V was shortened by 4 bases and J by 0 bases, with 10 bases between the two germline ends. The CDR3 DNA sequence: TGTGCCAGTAGTAATGGCATCTATAGCAATCAGCCCCAGCATTTT. Amino acid sequence: CASSNGIYSNQPQHF.

J is TRBJ2-5 and V is TRBV9; 8 nucleotides line up with TRBD2. CDR3 length: 14 amino acids. V shed 4 bases, J shed 5 bases, and the junction held 7 bases outside the gene matches. Germline lookup yields CDR1 SGDLS and CDR2 YYNGEE. The CDR3, as DNA: TGTGCCAGCAGCCCCGGGTCTAGCGGGGAGACCCAGTACTTC. Its translation is CASSPGSSGETQYF.

In the case of this clone: Other DNA sequences in the sample encode the same CDR3. The V gene is TRBV13, the J gene TRBJ2-7; D is ambiguous. Germline CDR1 reads PRHDT; CDR2 reads FYEKMQ (reference sequence). The CDR3 contains 12 residues. Trimming left V 5 bases short and J 2 bases short, with 7 bases between. The CDR3 nucleotides read TGTGCCAGCAGCCCCTTGACCTACGAGCAGTACTTC. This codes for CASSPLTYEQYF.

The rearrangement links TRBV7-9 to TRBJ2-3; no definite D call. The CDR3 spans 15 residues. V lost 1 base to trimming and J lost 0 bases, with 8 bases between them. Germline V gene lookup returns CDR1 SEHNR and CDR2 FQNEAQ (reference sequence). For the CDR3, the DNA is TGTGCCAGCAGCTTAGGAGCGTCTAGCACAGATACGCAGTATTTT. As protein: CASSLGASSTDTQYF.

J is TRBJ2-2 and V is TRBV11-2; no clear D. This CDR3 spans 17 amino acids. CDR1 SGHAT and CDR2 FQNNGV come from the germline V gene. Between the trimmed V and J ends, which lost 1 base and 4 bases, there was a span of 16 bases. Here the CDR3 reads CASSLASWQLTTGELFF. CDR3 DNA sequence: TGTGCCAGCAGCTTAGCATCCTGGCAGCTAACCACCGGGGAGCTGTTTTTT. The complete variable domain, with remaining parts taken from reference TRBV11-2 and TRBJ2-2, reads EAGVAQSPRYKIIEKRQSVAFWCNPISGHATLYWYQQILGQGPKLLIQFQNNGVVDDSQLPKDRFSAERLKGVDSTLKIQPAKLEDSAVYLCASSLASWQLTTGELFFGEGSRLTVL.

The chain joins TRBV7-9 to TRBJ2-7, with 11 nucleotides matching TRBD1. Germline V CDR1 and CDR2: SEHNR, FQNEAQ (reference sequence). The CDR3 runs to 15 residues. V gave up 5 bases and J gave up 3 bases; unmatched junction bases: 6. CDR3 protein: CASSGPGQGDYEQYF. CDR3 DNA: TGTGCCAGCAGCGGGCCGGGACAGGGGGACTACGAGCAGTACTTC.

The chain links TRBV5-6 to TRBJ2-7, with D perhaps TRBD1 (6 bases). This CDR3 region has 13 residues. The V gene's germline CDR1 is SGHDT and CDR2 YYEEEE. The ends were cut back, 0 bases at V and 9 bases at J, with 13 bases in the middle. The CDR3 loop reads CASSLGQVHRQYF. CDR3 bases: TGTGCCAGCAGCTTGGGACAGGTTCATCGGCAGTACTTC.

V and J are TRBV5-4 and TRBJ2-7, with a tentative D call TRBD1 (7 bases). Germline values: CDR1 SGHNT, CDR2 YYREEE (reference sequence). Trimming removed 0 bases from V and 1 base from J, with 11 bases in between. The length of the CDR3 is 15 residues. The CDR3 protein is CASSLVGGQSYEQYF. CDR3 DNA sequence: TGTGCCAGCAGCTTGGTGGGGGGACAGTCCTACGAGCAGTACTTC.

V gene TRBV6-5 combines with J gene TRBJ2-1; D remains unclear. Germline CDR1 reads MNHEY; CDR2 reads SVGAGI. This CDR3 is 11 amino acids long. Trimming pared 5 bases from V and 6 bases from J, leaving 5 bases between. The CDR3, as DNA: TGTGCCAGCAGTATTTCCAATGAGCAGTTCTTC. This translates into CASSISNEQFF.

V is TRBV10-3 and J is TRBJ1-2, with D unresolved. Germline V gives CDR1 ENHRY, CDR2 SYGVKD. The CDR3 runs 14 residues. Trimming removed 3 bases from V and 3 bases from J, with 11 bases in between. CDR3 in amino acids: CAISEVSRDYGYTF. Here the CDR3 DNA reads TGTGCCATCAGTGAAGTATCGCGGGACTATGGCTACACCTTC.

This chain links TRBV27 with TRBJ1-2, with D possibly TRBD1 on 6 matching bases. The germline V gene encodes CDR1 MNHEY and CDR2 SMNVEV (reference sequence). Trimming removed 6 bases at V and 8 bases at J, with 19 bases between. The CDR3 extends over 14 amino acids. CDR3 in amino acids: CASSALDRSGGYTF. The CDR3 nucleotides are TGTGCCAGCAGCGCCTTGGACAGATCGGGAGGCTACACCTTC.